This T cell receptor (beta chain) was documented in a study of OX40 agonist ivuxolimab in advanced cancers. Study at large: Three patients got partial responses; one had hepatocellular carcinoma and two had cutaneous melanoma.

The V segment lost 2 bases and the J segment 5 bases; nucleotides outside the gene matches: 2. This CDR3 has 14 residues. CDR1 is MNHEY and CDR2 is SMNVEV in the germline V gene (reference sequence). TCRdb keeps only in-frame clones here, not all; method: immunoSEQ multiplex PCR. Among roughly 29,000 clones listed, around nine tenths were seen once. The TCR was taken from an adult with an advanced solid tumor such as melanoma, head and neck, liver or kidney cancer. This rearrangement joins TRBV27 to TRBJ1-1, with 10 positions matching TRBD1. The sequencing used CD4+ or CD8+ T cells sorted from blood, collected in a trial of the OX40 agonist ivuxolimab. CDR3 nucleotides: TGTGCCAGCAGTTTAGACAGGGGGCCAACTGAAGCTTTCTTT. It specifies CASSLDRGPTEAFF.